This TCR beta chain appears in the sequencing data of a study of blood T cells in healthy people across ages. Sample donors were healthy Caucasian individuals that came from Russia, aged roughly 6 to 90. Every sample gave at least 5.5 micrograms of total RNA when it was extracted. With a J-beta primer mix and a sample-barcoded 5' primer, a second PCR ran roughly 7 to 11 cycles. A single record per CDR3 protein comes from TCRdb applying MiXCR to the 5' RACE reads. The sample yields over 1,500,000 distinct CDR3 sequences, about two fifths seen once. The CDR3 covers 16 residues. With 7 bases removed from V and 1 base from J, the gap between germline ends came to 14 bases. The V gene's germline CDR1 is MRHNA and CDR2 SNTAGT. In its sample, this clonotype was seen many times.

Sequenced input: blood. The V call is TRBV6-4, the J call TRBJ2-6; the D is unclear. This receptor was identified in a human donor in good health. The CDR3 reads CASKSDSSSGANVLTF. In DNA form, the CDR3 reads TGTGCCAGCAAGTCAGATTCTTCTTCTGGGGCCAACGTCCTGACTTTC.